This T cell receptor (beta chain) comes out of a study of shared clonotypes between healthy human individuals. Study at large: The study used three CD4 naive, three CD4 memory, two CD8 naive and one CD8 memory plate per donor. Whole-study results and caveats: Rarefaction revealed incomplete sorted-subset sequencing despite large depth. Compared with memory subsets, naive subsets generally had larger estimated richness.

V was pared by 0 bases and J by 3 bases, with 5 bases of the junction left unmatched. Germline CDR1 and CDR2: MGHRA and YSYEKL. The CDR3 runs 16 residues. Study processing details: Junction-only immunoSEQ data arrived without quality scores, meaning filtering differed. Repertoires were generated with immunoSEQ multiplex PCR, while TCRdb's copy carries only in-frame clones and drops some. D and trimming were read from the DNA, whereas the V and J calls and clone size are those reported in that table. Of about 2 million clones in the sample, approximately 94% are singletons; the top ten hold around 1.1%. Note on this clone: Its target is unknown.

Positive CCR7 selection of CD45RO-negative cells yielded the naive CD8 cells, and terminally differentiated effector memory CD45RA+ cells were excluded. The receptor was isolated from a man between 18 and 29 years old in good health. The chain has TRBV4-1 and TRBJ1-5; 7 nucleotides line up with TRBD1. Material for sequencing was naive CD8+ T cells sorted from blood. The CDR3 here is CASSQDATGFNQPQHF. The CDR3 nucleotides read TGCGCCAGCAGCCAAGATGCGACAGGGTTCAATCAGCCCCAGCATTTT.